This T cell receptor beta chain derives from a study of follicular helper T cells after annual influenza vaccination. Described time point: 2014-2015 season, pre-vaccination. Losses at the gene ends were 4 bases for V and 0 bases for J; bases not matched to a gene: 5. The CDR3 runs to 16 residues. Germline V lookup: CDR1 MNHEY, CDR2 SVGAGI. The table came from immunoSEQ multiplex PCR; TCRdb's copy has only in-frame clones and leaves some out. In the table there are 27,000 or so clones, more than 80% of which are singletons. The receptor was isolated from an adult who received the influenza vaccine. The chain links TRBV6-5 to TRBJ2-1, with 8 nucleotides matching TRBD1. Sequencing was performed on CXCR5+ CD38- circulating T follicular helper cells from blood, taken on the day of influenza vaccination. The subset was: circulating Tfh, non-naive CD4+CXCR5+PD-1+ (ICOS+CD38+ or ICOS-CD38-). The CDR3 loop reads CASSSPTGGSYNEQFF. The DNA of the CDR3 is TGTGCCAGCAGTTCCCCCACAGGGGGCTCCTACAATGAGCAGTTCTTC.